The 30 T cell receptor beta chains below come from one sample, sequenced in a study of regulatory T cells in long-lasting Graves disease. Time point denoted: newly diagnosed GD, antithyroid drugs for less than 3 months. Construction of the TCR library relied on RNA isolated from PBMCs. Combining iRepertoire HTBI primers with Arm-PCR of CDR3 regions, the authors built TCR beta libraries. TCRdb processed the multiplex PCR reads anew with MiXCR; each CDR3 protein has one entry. The profile shows roughly 560,000 distinct CDR3 sequences, around 15% of them singletons. These same data were also listed under a study on T cells in Graves' hyperthyroidism and ophthalmopathy.

Sequencing used peripheral blood mononuclear cells (PBMCs), obtained at new diagnosis, from a patient treated with antithyroid drugs. The source is a woman aged 40-65 years with Graves disease.

This rearrangement joins TRBV6-2 or TRBV6-3 to TRBJ2-7; weak D call: TRBD2 (5 bases). The ends were cut back, 8 bases at V and 3 bases at J, with 11 bases in the middle. Germline values: CDR1 MNHEY, CDR2 SVGEGT. The CDR3 consists of 12 residues. The DNA of the CDR3 is TGTGCCAGCCGGGCGGGTCTCTACGAGCAGTACTTC. This encodes CASRAGLYEQYF.

This clonotype came up many times. The chain employs TRBV7-2 and TRBJ1-2; no reliable D call. The germline gives CDR1 SGHTA, CDR2 FQGNSA. The CDR3 consists of 12 residues. Trimming took off 5 bases at V and 7 bases at J, with 11 bases between the two ends. The CDR3: CASSMYSSGYTF. For the CDR3, the DNA is TGTGCCAGCAGCATGTACAGTTCTGGCTACACCTTC.

At least ten counts were recorded for this clonotype. The chain uses TRBV7-2 and TRBJ1-1; D is undetermined. Germline-derived CDR1 and CDR2 are SGHTA and FQGNSA. The CDR3 extends over 14 amino acids. The V and J ends lost 3 bases and 1 base respectively, with 9 bases between them. CDR3: CASSLEVRNTEAFF. In DNA form, the CDR3 reads TGTGCCAGCAGCTTGGAAGTCAGGAACACTGAAGCTTTCTTT.

This chain uses TRBV9 with TRBJ1-3; D perhaps matches TRBD1 (5 bases). V was pared by 4 bases and J by 0 bases, with 11 bases between. The CDR3 is made up of 15 amino acids. The germline V gene encodes CDR1 SGDLS and CDR2 YYNGEE. The CDR3 region has the DNA TGTGCCAGCAGCCCAATTGGGGGCTCTGGAAACACCATATATTTT. This encodes CASSPIGGSGNTIYF.

This clonotype was picked up many times. CDR3 in DNA: TGTGCCAGCAGCGTAGATCCATCCCGTGATGCTGAAGCTTTCTTT. It specifies CASSVDPSRDAEAFF. V gene TRBV9 combines with J gene TRBJ1-1, with D uncertain. Trimming cost V 0 bases and J 6 bases, with 15 bases left between them. The germline gives CDR1 SGDLS, CDR2 YYNGEE. The CDR3 totals 15 residues. Variable domain in full (rest from reference TRBV9 and TRBJ1-1): DSGVTQTPKHLITATGQRVTLRCSPRSGDLSVYWYQQSLDQGLQFLIQYYNGEERAKGNILERFSAQQFPDLHSELNLSSLELGDSALYFCASSVDPSRDAEAFFGQGTRLTVV.

This clonotype was seen at least ten times. The chain has TRBV20-1 and TRBJ2-7; D is possibly TRBD2 (6 bases). The CDR3 consists of 14 residues. Trimming took off 3 bases at V and 0 bases at J, with 12 bases between the two ends. Germline CDR1 is DFQATT and CDR2 is SNEGSKA (reference sequence). Here the CDR3 reads CSAREDGSSYEQYF. CDR3 nucleotide sequence: TGCAGTGCTAGGGAGGACGGGAGCTCCTACGAGCAGTACTTC.

This clonotype was seen a few times. This chain uses TRBV20-1 with TRBJ1-2; 8 positions agree with TRBD1. V was clipped by 3 bases and J by 4 bases; unmatched bases: 10. CDR1 and CDR2 (germline): DFQATT, SNEGSKA (reference sequence). The CDR3 is 15 residues long. The CDR3 here is CSASNTGGGGYGYTF. The CDR3 region has the DNA TGCAGTGCTAGTAATACAGGGGGTGGGGGCTATGGCTACACCTTC.

This clonotype showed up many times. This chain connects TRBV12-3 or TRBV12-4 to TRBJ1-3, with D possibly TRBD1 on 5 matching bases. Trimming took off 5 bases at V and 4 bases at J, with 12 bases between the two ends. The CDR3 covers 14 residues. The CDR3 nucleotides read TGTGCCAGCAGTGTAGGGGTGGGGGGAAACACCATATATTTT. It encodes CASSVGVGGNTIYF.

This clonotype was detected only a few times. The V and J genes are TRBV7-3 and TRBJ1-1; no clear D. Germline V gene sequence: CDR1 SGHTA, CDR2 FQGTGA. The CDR3 consists of 16 residues. Trimming pared 4 bases from V and 4 bases from J, leaving 19 bases between. Here the CDR3 DNA reads TGTGCCAGCAGCTCCCTTGGGCGGCGAGACGGCACTGAAGCTTTCTTT. The encoded protein is CASSSLGRRDGTEAFF.

The chain joins TRBV4-2 to TRBJ1-3; D ambiguous. Trimming pared 4 bases from V and 0 bases from J, leaving 7 bases between. The CDR3 has 14 residues. The V gene's germline CDR1 is LGHNA and CDR2 YNFKEQ. CDR3 in amino acids: CASSLRLSGNTIYF. In DNA, the CDR3 is TGTGCCAGCAGCCTAAGACTCTCTGGAAACACCATATATTTT.

This clonotype was recorded many times. The rearrangement links TRBV20-1 to TRBJ2-3; D is perhaps TRBD2 (7 bases). The CDR3 loop spans 14 amino acids. V lost 8 bases, J lost 2 bases, and 17 bases lay in between. Per germline, CDR1 DFQATT and CDR2 SNEGSKA (reference sequence). In nucleotides, the CDR3 is TGCAGTCTCGCGAGGGGGGGATTCACAGATACGCAGTATTTT. Translated, it gives CSLARGGFTDTQYF.

This clonotype was counted at least ten times. The chain is built from TRBV20-1 and TRBJ2-7, with D possibly being TRBD1 or TRBD2 (6 bases each). The V and J ends lost 0 bases and 3 bases respectively, with 18 bases between them. The CDR3 has 16 residues. Germline-derived CDR1 and CDR2 are DFQATT and SNEGSKA (reference sequence). The CDR3 loop reads CSAREGGPKDIYEQYF. The CDR3 DNA sequence: TGCAGTGCTAGAGAGGGGGGCCCAAAGGACATCTACGAGCAGTACTTC.

The V call is TRBV5-6, the J call TRBJ2-7; tentatively, D is TRBD1 (6 bases). With 1 base removed from V and 4 bases from J, the gap between germline ends came to 21 bases. The CDR3 has 17 amino acids. Germline values: CDR1 SGHDT, CDR2 YYEEEE. The CDR3 DNA sequence: TGTGCCAGCAGCTTGCGGCGCCCGACAGGCGTGCTTTACGAGCAGTACTTC. Its protein product is CASSLRRPTGVLYEQYF.

This clonotype was seen more than once but under ten times. The DNA is omitted, as the CDR3 cannot be located on it reliably, and the CDR3 follows TCRdb's listing. The chain joins TRBV19 to TRBJ2-2; TRBD2, as called in the table, went unchecked against the DNA. The CDR3 spans 16 residues, counting both ends. Germline CDR1 is LNHDA and CDR2 is SQIVND (reference sequence). CDR3 protein: CASTSELAGYTGELFF.

A few counts support this clonotype. The chain has TRBV28 and TRBJ2-5; D is possibly TRBD1 (6 bases). This CDR3 region has 15 residues. Germline V CDR1 and CDR2: MDHEN, SYDVKM. V was shortened by 7 bases and J by 2 bases, with 17 bases between the two germline ends. In DNA, the CDR3 is TGTGCCAGCACCCAGGGGAGCCTCGGGCAAGAGACCCAGTACTTC. It translates to CASTQGSLGQETQYF.

The rearrangement joins TRBV4-1 to TRBJ1-4, with a tentative D call TRBD1 (6 bases). This CDR3 comprises 15 residues. V shed 4 bases and J shed 0 bases, with 9 bases lying between them. Germline V CDR1 and CDR2: MGHRA, YSYEKL. The CDR3 region has the DNA TGCGCCAGCAGCCCTAGGGACACAACTAATGAAAAACTGTTTTTT. Translating gives CASSPRDTTNEKLFF.

This clonotype occurred a few times. This chain uses TRBV20-1 with TRBJ1-2; D is possibly TRBD1 (5 bases). Germline V CDR1 and CDR2: DFQATT, SNEGSKA (reference sequence). V gave up 6 bases and J gave up 4 bases, with 9 bases separating them. This CDR3 contains 11 residues. In nucleotides, the CDR3 is TGCAGTGCGGCAGGGTCCTATGGCTACACCTTC. Amino acid sequence: CSAAGSYGYTF.

This chain links TRBV14 with TRBJ2-3, with 7 positions matching TRBD1. The CDR3 has 17 amino acids. Germline V gene data show CDR1 as SGHDN and CDR2 as FVKESK. The J segment lost 5 bases and the V segment lost 4 bases, leaving 15 bases of the junction unmatched. The CDR3 sequence is CASSPGKGALGVDTQYF. DNA of the CDR3: TGTGCCAGCAGCCCAGGAAAGGGGGCCTTAGGAGTAGATACGCAGTATTTT. The variable domain in full, completed from reference TRBV14 and TRBJ2-3, reads EAGVTQFPSHSVIEKGQTVTLRCDPISGHDNLYWYRRVMGKEIKFLLHFVKESKQDESGMPNNRFLAERTGGTYSTLKVQPAELEDSGVYFCASSPGKGALGVDTQYFGPGTRLTVL.

In this sample, this clonotype turned up many times. The chain is built from TRBV27 and TRBJ2-3, with D tentatively TRBD2 (6 bases). V was trimmed by 6 bases and J by 3 bases, leaving 13 bases between them. This CDR3 has 14 amino acids. Germline V gene lookup returns CDR1 MNHEY and CDR2 SMNVEV (reference sequence). The CDR3 DNA sequence: TGTGCCAGCAGGGAGTTGGCGGGGACAGATACGCAGTATTTT. It is translated as CASRELAGTDTQYF.

In this sample, this clonotype turned up many times. The genes are TRBV19 and TRBJ1-1; D is unclear. Germline V lookup: CDR1 LNHDA, CDR2 SQIVND (reference sequence). Trimming stripped 9 bases from V and 5 bases from J, with 16 bases between. CDR3 size: 13 residues. This CDR3 is CASSLTLRTEAFF. The CDR3 coding sequence is TGTGCCAGCAGCTTGACCCTCCGGACTGAAGCTTTCTTT.

This clonotype was recorded at least ten times. The V call is TRBV7-2, the J call TRBJ2-5; D remains unclear. CDR1 is SGHTA, CDR2 FQGNSA, per germline. With 1 base removed from V and 5 bases from J, the gap between germline ends came to 11 bases. The CDR3 is 14 residues long. DNA of the CDR3: TGTGCCAGCAGCTTAGGAATTAACTGGGAGACCCAGTACTTC. Encoded protein: CASSLGINWETQYF.

In its sample, this clonotype was seen a few times. The genes are TRBV5-4 and TRBJ2-2; D perhaps matches TRBD1 (5 bases). Deletions cut 7 bases from V and 4 bases from J, with 17 bases between. The CDR3 runs 15 residues. Germline V gene sequence: CDR1 SGHNT, CDR2 YYREEE (reference sequence). The CDR3 region is CASVGEGAVTGELFF. Here the CDR3 DNA reads TGTGCCAGCGTTGGCGAAGGGGCAGTCACCGGGGAGCTGTTTTTT.

This clonotype was seen more than once but under ten times. The chain employs TRBV7-9 and TRBJ2-5, with D perhaps matching TRBD1 (7 bases). This CDR3 contains 16 residues. Germline-derived CDR1 and CDR2 are SEHNR and FQNEAQ (reference sequence). Trimming took 4 bases from V and 2 from J, leaving 17 bases between them. The CDR3 spells CASSSPRGTDQETQYF. CDR3 DNA: TGTGCCAGCAGCTCACCCCGGGGGACAGATCAAGAGACCCAGTACTTC.

This clonotype was detected many times. V and J are TRBV28 and TRBJ2-5, with D maybe TRBD2 (6 bases). CDR3 length equals 16 residues. Looked up from germline, CDR1 is MDHEN and CDR2 is SYDVKM. Trimming cost V 7 bases and J 0 bases, with 18 bases left between them. The DNA for the CDR3 is TGTGCCAGCACCTTCCAGCTCGGGGGAAACCAAGAGACCCAGTACTTC. Translated, it gives CASTFQLGGNQETQYF.

This clonotype was recorded at least ten times. The rearrangement joins TRBV30 to TRBJ1-3; D may be TRBD1 (5 bases). The CDR3 covers 15 residues. Per germline, CDR1 GTSNPN and CDR2 SVGIG (reference sequence). V lost 0 bases to trimming and J lost 1 base, with 10 bases between them. CDR3 sequence (DNA): TGTGCCTGGAGTGTGTTAGGGGCTTCTGGAAACACCATATATTTT. It encodes CAWSVLGASGNTIYF.

This clonotype was seen at least ten times. This sequence joins TRBV11-3 and TRBJ2-7; D uncertain. The V and J ends lost 4 bases and 5 bases respectively, with 9 bases between them. Germline CDR1 and CDR2: SGHNT and YENEEA. This CDR3 has 12 amino acids. CDR3 residues: CASSSTSNEQYF. Here the CDR3 DNA reads TGTGCCAGCAGCTCAACAAGTAACGAGCAGTACTTC.

This clonotype was seen a handful of times. This sequence joins TRBV30 and TRBJ1-1; D ambiguous. CDR3 length equals 14 residues. The germline V gene encodes CDR1 GTSNPN and CDR2 SVGIG (reference sequence). Trimming pared 2 bases from V and 4 bases from J, leaving 14 bases between. The chain's CDR3 is CAWSQLGRATEAFF. The CDR3 DNA sequence: TGTGCCTGGAGTCAGCTGGGGAGGGCCACTGAAGCTTTCTTT. Full variable domain (rest looked up from reference TRBV30 and TRBJ1-1): SQTIHQWPATLVQPVGSPLSLECTVEGTSNPNLYWYRQAAGRGLQLLFYSVGIGQISSEVPQNLSASRPQDRQFILSSKKLLLSDSGFYLCAWSQLGRATEAFFGQGTRLTVV.

This clonotype was counted many times. As DNA, the CDR3 is TGCGCCAGCAGCTTGGGGGGGGATGAGACCCAGTACTTC. This gives the protein CASSLGGDETQYF. The chain recombines TRBV5-1 with TRBJ2-5, with D perhaps TRBD2 (6 bases). This CDR3 spans 13 amino acids. The V gene's germline CDR1 is SGHRS and CDR2 YFSETQ. The V and J ends lost 0 bases and 5 bases respectively, with 8 bases between them.

The rearrangement links TRBV9 to TRBJ2-3; D not certain. CDR1 is SGDLS and CDR2 is YYNGEE in the germline V gene. V lost 2 bases, J lost 4 bases, and 14 bases lay in between. This CDR3 has 15 amino acids. CDR3 coding DNA: TGTGCCAGCAGCGTTGGAACCGGTGGCGCAGATACGCAGTATTTT. Translated: CASSVGTGGADTQYF.

This clonotype was recorded only once. The chain employs TRBV6-1 and TRBJ1-1, with D possibly being TRBD1 (5 bases). CDR1 is MNHNS and CDR2 is SASEGT in the germline V gene. This CDR3 is built from 13 residues. Between the trimmed V and J ends, which lost 7 bases and 8 bases, there was a span of 17 bases. CDR3: CASNEHGGREAFF. CDR3 nucleotide sequence: TGTGCCAGCAACGAGCACGGGGGACGAGAAGCTTTCTTT.